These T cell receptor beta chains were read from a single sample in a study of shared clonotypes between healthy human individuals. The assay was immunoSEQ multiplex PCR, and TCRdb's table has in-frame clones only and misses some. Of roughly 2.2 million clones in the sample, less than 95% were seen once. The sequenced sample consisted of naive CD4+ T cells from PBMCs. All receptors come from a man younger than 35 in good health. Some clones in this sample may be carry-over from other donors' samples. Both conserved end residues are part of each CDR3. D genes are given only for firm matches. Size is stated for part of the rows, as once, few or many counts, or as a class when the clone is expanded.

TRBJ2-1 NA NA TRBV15 TGTGCCACCAGCAGAGACGGGACGGGTGAGCAGTTCTTC CATSRDGTGEQFF
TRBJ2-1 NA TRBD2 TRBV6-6 TGTGCCAGCAGTTACTTGGGACTAGCGGGAGCAAATGAGCAGTTCTTC CASSYLGLAGANEQFF
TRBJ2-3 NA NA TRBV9 TGTGCCAGCAGCGTGCTTGGCGCGAGCACAGATACGCAGTATTTT CASSVLGASTDTQYF
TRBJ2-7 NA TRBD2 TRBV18 TGTGCCAGCTCACTTAGCGGGAGCTCCTACGAGCAGTACTTC CASSLSGSSYEQYF
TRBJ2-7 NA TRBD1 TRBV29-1 TGCAGCGTTGAAGGCTACAGGGGGGACGAGCAGTACTTC CSVEGYRGDEQYF
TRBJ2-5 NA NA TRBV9 TGTGCCAGCAGCGTAGGTGGAGTTGGGGAGACCCAGTACTTC CASSVGGVGETQYF
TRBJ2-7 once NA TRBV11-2 TGTGCCAGCAGCTTAGTTTTTTCCAGGGTCTACGAGCAGTACTTC CASSLVFSRVYEQYF
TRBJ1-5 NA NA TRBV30 TGTGCCTGGAGTGGAGGACAGCCCAATCGGCCCCAGCATTTT CAWSGGQPNRPQHF
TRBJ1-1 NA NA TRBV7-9 TGTGCCAGCAGCCAGGTTCAGAGGGCTTTCTTT CASSQVQRAFF
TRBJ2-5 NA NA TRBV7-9 TGTGCCAGCAGCTTAGTGGGGCGCGGAGAGACCCAGTACTTC CASSLVGRGETQYF
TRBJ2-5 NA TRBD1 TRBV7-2 TGTGCCAGCAGCGAGCAGGGGGCGGTGGAGACCCAGTACTTC CASSEQGAVETQYF
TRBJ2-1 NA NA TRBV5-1 TGCGCCAGCAGCCAGATTCCGGGACAAACCTACAATGAGCAGTTCTTC CASSQIPGQTYNEQFF
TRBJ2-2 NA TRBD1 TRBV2 TGTGCCAGCAGTAAGGGACAGGTCCGGGAGCTGTTTTTT CASSKGQVRELFF
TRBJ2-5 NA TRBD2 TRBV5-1 TGCGCCAGCAGCAGGTCCGGGACTAGAGTCCAAGAGACCCAGTACTTC CASSRSGTRVQETQYF
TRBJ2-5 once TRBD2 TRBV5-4 TGTGCCAGCAGCGGCCGGGGGGGGCAAGAGACCCAGTACTTC CASSGRGGQETQYF
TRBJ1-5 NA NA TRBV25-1 TGTGCCAGCAGTGAATCGGGCAGGGGAGTGAATCAGCCCCAGCATTTT CASSESGRGVNQPQHF
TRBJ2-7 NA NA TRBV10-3 TGTGCCATCACCGGGAACTCCTACGAGCAGTACTTC CAITGNSYEQYF
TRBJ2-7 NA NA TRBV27 TGTGCCAGCAGTTTAGGGCTAGCGCAGACCTACGAGCAGTACTTC CASSLGLAQTYEQYF
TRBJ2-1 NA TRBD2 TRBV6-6 TGTGCCAGCAGGTGGACTAGCGGGAATGGTAATGAGCAGTTCTTC CASRWTSGNGNEQFF
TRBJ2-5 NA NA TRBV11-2 TGTGCCAGCAGCTTAGAGCGTGGAGAGACCCAGTACTTC CASSLERGETQYF
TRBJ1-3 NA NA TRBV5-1 TGCGCCAGCAGCTTGGCCGGGACGCTAACTGGAAACACCATATATTTT CASSLAGTLTGNTIYF
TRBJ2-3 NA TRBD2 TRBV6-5 TGTGCCAGCGGGGGGGCTAGCGGGAGGACAGATACGCAGTATTTT CASGGASGRTDTQYF
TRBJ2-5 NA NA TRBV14 TGTGCCAGCAGCCAAGAAGGGACCCAGTACTTC CASSQEGTQYF
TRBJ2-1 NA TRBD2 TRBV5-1 TGCGCCAGCAGCACTGGACTAGCGGGAGACAATGAGCAGTTCTTC CASSTGLAGDNEQFF
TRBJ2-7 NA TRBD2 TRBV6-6 TGTGCCAGCAGTTCCCTACTAGCGGGAGGTCGGGAGCAGTACTTC CASSSLLAGGREQYF
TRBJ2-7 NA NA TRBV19 TGTGCCAGTAGCACAACCGGCCGCCTTACGGTTTACGAGCAGTACTTC CASSTTGRLTVYEQYF
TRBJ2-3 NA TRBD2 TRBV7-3 TGTGCCAGCAGCAGATCTATAGCGGGAGGGACAGATACGCAGTATTTT CASSRSIAGGTDTQYF
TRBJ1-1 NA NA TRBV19 TGTGCCAGTAGTATAGGCCGGGTTCAGCAGTTGAACACTGAAGCTTTCTTT CASSIGRVQQLNTEAFF
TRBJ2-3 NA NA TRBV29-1 TGCAGCGTGCAGGGCGGGGATACGCAGTATTTT CSVQGGDTQYF
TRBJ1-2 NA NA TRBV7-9 TGTGCCAGCCTCCCCCTCGGCAGCTATGGCTACACCTTC CASLPLGSYGYTF
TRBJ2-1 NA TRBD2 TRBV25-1 TGTGCCAGCAGTGGTCCGGGACTAGCGGGAGGGTGGTACAATGAGCAGTTCTTC CASSGPGLAGGWYNEQFF